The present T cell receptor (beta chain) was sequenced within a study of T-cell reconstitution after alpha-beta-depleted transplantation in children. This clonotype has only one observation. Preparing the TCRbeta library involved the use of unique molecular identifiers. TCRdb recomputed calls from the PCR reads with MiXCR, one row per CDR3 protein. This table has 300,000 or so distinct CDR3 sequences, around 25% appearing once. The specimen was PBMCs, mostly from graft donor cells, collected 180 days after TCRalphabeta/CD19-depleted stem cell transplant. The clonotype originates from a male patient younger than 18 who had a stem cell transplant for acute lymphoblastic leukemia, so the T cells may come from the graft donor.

The CDR3 DNA reads TGCGCCAGCAGCTCTAAGCGGGGATCCACTCAGAGCTCCTACAATGAGCAGTTCTTC. Protein: CASSSKRGSTQSSYNEQFF. The J gene is TRBJ2-1, the V gene TRBV5-1; 7 nucleotides align to TRBD2. Germline V gene data show CDR1 as SGHRS and CDR2 as YFSETQ. This CDR3 spans 19 amino acids. V shed 3 bases, J shed 0 bases, and the junction held 15 bases outside the gene matches. The entire variable domain, with the rest obtained from reference TRBV5-1 and TRBJ2-1, is as follows: KAGVTQTPRYLIKTRGQQVTLSCSPISGHRSVSWYQQTPGQGLQFLFEYFSETQRNKGNFPGRFSGRQFSNSRSEMNVSTLELGDSALYLCASSSKRGSTQSSYNEQFFGPGTRLTVL.